The next 11 T cell receptor beta chains were all read from a single sample in a study of T cell clones after liver transplantation. Generated by immunoSEQ multiplex PCR, the TCRdb table keeps only in-frame clones and is missing some. The sample records about 120,000 clones, 90% being singletons. This sample comprised CD4+ T cells from blood, obtained 12 months after liver transplant. Source of these receptors: a human patient who received a liver transplant. The T cells may come from the graft donor.

The chain couples TRBV18 to TRBJ2-1; 11 bases align to TRBD2. Germline CDR1 is KGHSH and CDR2 is LQKENI. This CDR3 region has 17 residues. V lost 2 bases and J lost 0; bases outside the gene matches: 3. CDR3 in DNA: TGTGCCAGCTCACCATTAACTAGCGGGAGCTCCTACAATGAGCAGTTCTTC. This gives the protein CASSPLTSGSSYNEQFF.

The chain is built from TRBV19 and TRBJ2-5, with TRBD1 matching 10 bases. The CDR3 is 15 residues long. CDR1 is LNHDA, CDR2 SQIVND, per germline (reference sequence). Trimming at V came to 5 bases and at J to 5 bases, leaving 8 bases not matched to a gene. This chain's CDR3 is CASSPDRGRRETQYF. The CDR3 nucleotides read TGTGCCAGTAGTCCCGACAGGGGGCGGAGGGAGACCCAGTACTTC.

J is TRBJ1-2 and V is TRBV5-4; D perhaps matches TRBD1 (5 bases). Germline CDR1 SGHNT, CDR2 YYREEE (reference sequence). The CDR3 sequence is 13 residues long. V lost 3 bases, J lost 4 bases, and 10 bases lay in between. The DNA of the CDR3 is TGTGCCAGCAGCTCTACAGGAGTCTATGGCTACACCTTC. It translates to CASSSTGVYGYTF.

This clone has just a few counts. This rearrangement joins TRBV18 to TRBJ1-2, with D maybe TRBD1 (5 bases). Per germline, CDR1 KGHSH and CDR2 LQKENI. This CDR3 has 13 residues. Trimming shortened V by 3 bases and J by 8 bases, and 13 bases separated the two germline ends. Here the CDR3 DNA reads TGTGCCAGCTCACCGCAGGGAGCTTCAGGCTACACCTTC. This encodes CASSPQGASGYTF. Complete variable domain (other parts from reference TRBV18 and TRBJ1-2): NAGVMQNPRHLVRRRGQEARLRCSPMKGHSHVYWYRQLPEEGLKFMVYLQKENIIDESGMPKERFSAEFPKEGPSILRIQQVVRGDSAAYFCASSPQGASGYTFGSGTRLTVV.

This clone appeared a single time. The CDR3 DNA sequence: TGTGCCAGTAGTATACGGACTAGCGGGACCTACGAGCAGTACTTC. This translates into CASSIRTSGTYEQYF. The chain uses TRBV19 and TRBJ2-7; 12 bases agree with TRBD2. The CDR3 has 15 residues. Germline-derived CDR1 and CDR2 are LNHDA and SQIVND (reference sequence). After removal of 2 bases from V and 2 bases from J, the junction contained 1 base not matched to a gene.

This chain links TRBV5-6 with TRBJ2-1; D might be TRBD2 (6 bases). The length of the CDR3 is 15 residues. Germline values: CDR1 SGHDT, CDR2 YYEEEE. V was trimmed by 4 bases and J by 1 base, leaving 12 bases between them. The DNA for the CDR3 is TGTGCCAGCAGCCGGGACTGGCAGTCCTACAATGAGCAGTTCTTC. Translated, it gives CASSRDWQSYNEQFF.

With regard to this clone: At one end the junction does not follow the germline gene, possibly because of a read error. The chain couples TRBV6-5 to TRBJ2-7, with 7 bases identical to TRBD1. Germline V gene data show CDR1 as MNHEY and CDR2 as SVGAGI. The CDR3 length is 10 residues. As DNA, the CDR3 is TGTGCCAGCAGTGACCCGGGACAGAGCTTC. Translation: CASSDPGQSF.

V gene TRBV28 combines with J gene TRBJ1-5; D uncertain. The CDR3 is made up of 14 amino acids. Looked up from germline, CDR1 is MDHEN and CDR2 is SYDVKM. Between the trimmed V and J ends, which lost 3 bases and 4 bases, there was a span of 10 bases. CDR3 bases: TGTGCCAGCAGTTTGCCGACCCTAAATCAGCCCCAGCATTTT. Protein sequence: CASSLPTLNQPQHF.

The rearrangement uses TRBV5-6 and TRBJ2-7; tentative D call: TRBD1 (5 bases). The V gene's germline CDR1 is SGHDT and CDR2 YYEEEE. The CDR3 covers 15 residues. Trimming left V 0 bases short and J 2 bases short, with 12 bases between. CDR3 sequence (DNA): TGTGCCAGCAGCTTGGTTGGGGCAGGAACCTACGAGCAGTACTTC. Protein sequence: CASSLVGAGTYEQYF.

V gene TRBV9 combines with J gene TRBJ2-1; TRBD2 might be the D (6 bases). This CDR3 has 16 amino acids. The V end lost 0 bases, the J end lost 5 bases, and 15 bases lay between the germline ends. Germline V gene data show CDR1 as SGDLS and CDR2 as YYNGEE. Written as DNA, the CDR3 is TGTGCCAGCAGCGTAGGAACGGGAGCAGGGAACAATGAGCAGTTCTTC. Protein: CASSVGTGAGNNEQFF.

V and J are TRBV29-1 and TRBJ2-1; the D is unclear. Trimming cost V 6 bases and J 2 bases, with 20 bases left between them. Germline V CDR1 and CDR2: SQVTM, ANQGSEA. CDR3 length equals 16 residues. CDR3 in DNA: TGCAGCGTCCCTGACTTCCGGGCACAGACCTACAATGAGCAGTTCTTC. Translation: CSVPDFRAQTYNEQFF.